The 9 T cell receptor beta chains presented below share a single source sample, sequenced in a study of control samples from healthy donors and cancer patients. Repertoires were generated with immunoSEQ multiplex PCR, while TCRdb's copy carries only in-frame clones and drops some. This sample has 390,000 or so clones, with 80% to 95% found just once. What was sequenced was PBMCs. These receptors all come from a man between 40 and 49 years old with head and neck cancer.

Only one count was recorded for this clone. The chain uses TRBV5-4 and TRBJ1-4; 7 bases are shared with TRBD1. The CDR3 is made up of 16 amino acids. Germline V gene sequence: CDR1 SGHNT, CDR2 YYREEE (reference sequence). Trimming at V came to 4 bases and at J to 5 bases, leaving 11 bases not matched to a gene. Here the CDR3 DNA reads TGTGCCAGCAGCCCAACCCCCCAGGGGGTGAATGAAAAACTGTTTTTT. This gives the protein CASSPTPQGVNEKLFF.

The rearrangement joins TRBV5-1 to TRBJ2-7; perhaps TRBD1 as D (7 bases). Trimming left V 1 base short and J 5 bases short, with 13 bases between. In germline, CDR1 is SGHRS, CDR2 YFSETQ. The CDR3 runs 14 residues. CDR3 DNA sequence: TGCGCCAGCAGCTTGAGTCAGGGGGGCCACGAGCAGTACTTC. This sequence encodes CASSLSQGGHEQYF.

The V gene is TRBV11-1, the J gene TRBJ1-6; D is unresolved. The CDR3 totals 12 residues. The germline V and J ends were trimmed by 3 bases and 8 bases, with 5 bases remaining between them. From germline, CDR1 is SGHAT and CDR2 FQDESV (reference sequence). DNA of the CDR3: TGTGCCAGCAGCTTCAAGGATTCACCCCTCCACTTT. It is translated as CASSFKDSPLHF. The full variable domain, rest sourced from reference TRBV11-1 and TRBJ1-6, is EAEVAQSPRYKITEKSQAVAFWCDPISGHATLYWYRQILGQGPELLVQFQDESVVDDSQLPKDRFSAERLKGVDSTLKIQPAELGDSAMYLCASSFKDSPLHFGNGTRLTVT.

The CDR3 region has the DNA TGTGCCAGTCGACCTAGCGGGAGGATCACAACCGGGGAGCTGTTTTTT. Amino acid sequence: CASRPSGRITTGELFF. V and J are TRBV19 and TRBJ2-2, with 11 bases that match TRBD2. With V trimmed by 8 bases and J by 5 bases, 10 bases remained unmatched. CDR1 is LNHDA and CDR2 is SQIVND in the germline V gene (reference sequence). The CDR3 totals 16 residues.

This chain joins TRBV19 and TRBJ2-3, with a weak D call TRBD2 (6 bases). Deletions cut 3 bases from V and 5 bases from J, with 12 bases between. Per germline, CDR1 LNHDA and CDR2 SQIVND (reference sequence). The CDR3 spans 14 residues. The CDR3 DNA reads as TGTGCCAGTAGTATTTCACTAGCCGGAGATACGCAGTATTTT. Protein: CASSISLAGDTQYF.

The V call is TRBV9, the J call TRBJ2-3; D remains unclear. There are 13 residues in the CDR3. Germline V lookup: CDR1 SGDLS, CDR2 YYNGEE. Trimming took 0 bases from V and 6 from J, leaving 8 bases between them. CDR3 residues: CASSVEEFDTQYF. In DNA form, the CDR3 reads TGTGCCAGCAGCGTAGAGGAGTTCGATACGCAGTATTTT. The whole variable domain, remainder taken from reference TRBV9 and TRBJ2-3, is DSGVTQTPKHLITATGQRVTLRCSPRSGDLSVYWYQQSLDQGLQFLIQYYNGEERAKGNILERFSAQQFPDLHSELNLSSLELGDSALYFCASSVEEFDTQYFGPGTRLTVL.

V usage is TRBV5-4 and J usage is TRBJ2-7; possibly TRBD2 for D (6 bases). CDR3 size: 14 residues. Between the trimmed V and J ends, which lost 1 base and 5 bases, there was a span of 13 bases. CDR1 is SGHNT, CDR2 YYREEE, per germline (reference sequence). CDR3 sequence: CASSLFLAINEQYF. The DNA for the CDR3 is TGTGCCAGCAGCTTGTTCCTAGCGATTAACGAGCAGTACTTC.

The chain has TRBV7-9 and TRBJ2-1, with D possibly being TRBD1 or TRBD2 (6 bases each). Trimming shortened V by 8 bases and J by 7 bases, and 18 bases separated the two germline ends. The CDR3 length is 14 residues. Germline V CDR1 and CDR2: SEHNR, FQNEAQ (reference sequence). In DNA, the CDR3 is TGTGCCAGCGTCTCCCTCACGGGGGCGAATGAGCAGTTCTTC. Protein: CASVSLTGANEQFF.

The genes are TRBV6-5 and TRBJ2-7; 9 bases are a match to TRBD2. Germline CDR1 reads MNHEY; CDR2 reads SVGAGI. V was clipped by 6 bases and J by 6 bases; unmatched bases: 9. This CDR3 is built from 14 residues. The CDR3: CASSPLPSGIEQYF. The CDR3 DNA sequence: TGTGCCAGCAGCCCACTACCTAGCGGGATCGAGCAGTACTTC.